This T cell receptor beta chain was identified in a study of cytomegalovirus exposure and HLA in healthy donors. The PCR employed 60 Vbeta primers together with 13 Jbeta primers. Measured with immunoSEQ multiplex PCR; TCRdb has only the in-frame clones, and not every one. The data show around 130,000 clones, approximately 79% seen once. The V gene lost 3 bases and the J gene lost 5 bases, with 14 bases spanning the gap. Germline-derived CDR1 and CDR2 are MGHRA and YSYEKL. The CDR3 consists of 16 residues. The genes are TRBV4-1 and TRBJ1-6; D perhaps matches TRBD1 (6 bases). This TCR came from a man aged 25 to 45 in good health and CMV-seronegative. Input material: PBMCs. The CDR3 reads CASSQSPSGDNSPLHF. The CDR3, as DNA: TGCGCCAGCAGCCAGTCCCCCTCAGGGGATAATTCACCCCTCCACTTT.